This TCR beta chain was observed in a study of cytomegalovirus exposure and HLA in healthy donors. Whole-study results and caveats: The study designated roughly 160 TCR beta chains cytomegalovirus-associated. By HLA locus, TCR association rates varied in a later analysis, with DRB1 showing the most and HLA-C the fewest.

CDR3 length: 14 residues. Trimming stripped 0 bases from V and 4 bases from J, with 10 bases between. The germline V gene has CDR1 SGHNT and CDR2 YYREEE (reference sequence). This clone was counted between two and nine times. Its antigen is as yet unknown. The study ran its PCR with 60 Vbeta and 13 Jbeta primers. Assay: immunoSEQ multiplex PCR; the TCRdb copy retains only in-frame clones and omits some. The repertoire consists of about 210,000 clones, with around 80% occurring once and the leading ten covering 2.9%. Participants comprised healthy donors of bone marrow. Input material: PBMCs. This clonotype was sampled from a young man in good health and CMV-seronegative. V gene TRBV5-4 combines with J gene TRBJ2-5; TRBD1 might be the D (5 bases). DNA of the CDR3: TGTGCCAGCAGCTTGGAAGAAAGGGGAGAGACCCAGTACTTC. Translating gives CASSLEERGETQYF.